These T cell receptor beta chains were read from a single sample in a study of T cell responses to AZD1222 COVID-19 vaccine. Sequencing used immunoSEQ multiplex PCR; TCRdb keeps in-frame clones, though not all of them. The repertoire has some 120,000 clones, roughly nine tenths of them found once; the top ten carry approximately 1.4%. The input for sequencing was peripheral blood, taken 28 days after the second AZD1222 dose. The receptors here all came from an adult who received the AZD1222 COVID-19 vaccine. The conserved cysteine and the conserved F or W are not part of the CDR3 here.

v_gene	j_gene	len	CDR3aa
TRBV6-2/TRBV6-3	TRBJ1-4	13	ASSATVAGNEKLF
TRBV7-9	TRBJ2-4	15	ASSLSPRGPEQNIQY
TRBV27	TRBJ2-7	12	ASRTPGFTYEQY
TRBV2	TRBJ2-3	14	ASKGYYPEGTDTQY
TRBV11-2	TRBJ1-2	14	ASSLGTVGQNYGYT
TRBV7-2	TRBJ1-3	10	ATALTGNTIY
TRBV27	TRBJ1-6	14	ASSLLNRGRVSPLH
TRBV5-1	TRBJ2-1	13	ASSLRDSLYNEQF
TRBV7-2	TRBJ1-5	11	ASSLESNQPQH
TRBV5-4	TRBJ2-7	12	ASSLVGSIYEQY
TRBV2	TRBJ1-3	11	ASKGTAGNTIY
TRBV28	TRBJ1-1	12	ASSSSRWDTEAF
TRBV21-1	TRBJ1-1	12	ATGIRGLNTEAF
TRBV10-3	TRBJ2-7	15	AISGQNSGRASYEQY
TRBV3-1/TRBV3-2	TRBJ1-2	11	ASSHDRGGGYT
TRBV29-1	TRBJ2-1	10	SGGQAYNEQF
TRBV29-1	TRBJ1-2	11	SSTGGHVYGYT
TRBV11-2	TRBJ2-7	11	ASSLVATYEQY
TRBV25-1	TRBJ1-1	13	ASSEAGTLNTEAF
TRBV7-9	TRBJ1-2	12	ASSLAHAPWGYT
TRBV9	TRBJ2-2	13	ASSPGTLHTGELF
TRBV27	TRBJ2-2	10	ASSPLTGELF
TRBV30	TRBJ1-4	12	AWRLGPSNEKLF
TRBV6-1	TRBJ1-6	13	ASSENRGQNSPLH
TRBV2	TRBJ2-7	13	ASSGNSGRFHEQY
TRBV7-9	TRBJ1-3	13	ASSSTGKYGNTIY
TRBV2	TRBJ2-6	15	ATSRDRGSSGANVLT
TRBV30	TRBJ2-2	13	AWSEGDLNTGELF
TRBV21-1	TRBJ2-5	15	ASSKDVGGRSVETQY
TRBV27	TRBJ1-5	14	ASSLVDSLGNQPQH
TRBV27	TRBJ1-4	12	ASSLPGGYEKLF
TRBV12-3/TRBV12-4	TRBJ1-1	10	ASTNTGTEAF
TRBV6-2/TRBV6-3	TRBJ1-1	12	ASSYYGGFAEAF
TRBV18	TRBJ1-1	14	ASSEQGHKMNTEAF
TRBV5-1	TRBJ2-3	16	ASSPDLRDRRYTDTQY
TRBV19	TRBJ1-1	13	ASSRMAQGWTEAF
TRBV12-3/TRBV12-4	TRBJ2-2	10	ASSLWDGELF
TRBV18	TRBJ2-2	12	ASSPPRPAGELF
TRBV29-1	TRBJ2-7	14	SVEEGRQAKTYEQY
TRBV7-9	TRBJ1-1	15	ASSLGSAGRTNTEAF
TRBV11-2	TRBJ1-1	12	ASSFDRGNTEAF
TRBV28	TRBJ2-2	12	ASSFGQYTGELF
TRBV7-3	TRBJ2-5	11	ASSMTSTQTQY
TRBV6-4	TRBJ2-1	14	ASSDSSHGDYNEQF
TRBV3-1/TRBV3-2	TRBJ1-2	11	ASSLGGNHGYT
TRBV7-3	TRBJ2-1	15	ASSLTYPSGSGNEQF
TRBV11-2	TRBJ2-7	12	ASSSIQGIHEQY
TRBV5-6	TRBJ2-1	12	ASSFGGNYNEQF
TRBV27	TRBJ2-1	17	ASSLLASGRALGPDEQF
TRBV7-6	TRBJ2-3	10	ASSLDTDTQY
TRBV11-2	TRBJ1-2	11	ASSLDRNYGYT
TRBV28	TRBJ1-2	13	ASRIDRGFNYGYT